This is a list of T cell receptor beta chains from one sample in a study of shared clonotypes between healthy human individuals. TCRdb's table, derived via immunoSEQ multiplex PCR, lists solely in-frame clones and lacks some. The sample lists fewer than 1.6 million clones; 98% to 99% were seen once. Sequenced input: naive CD4+ T cells sorted from blood. The receptors originated from a man aged 25 to 45 in good health. The CDR3 runs from the conserved cysteine through the conserved F or W. Fields, in order: clone size, V gene, J gene, D gene, CDR3 DNA, CDR3 protein. D genes are given only for firm matches. The size field is filled for only some rows; it gives once, few, many or a size class.

NA	TRBV10-2	TRBJ2-3	NA	TGCGCCAGCGGCTCCACAGATACGCAGTATTTT	CASGSTDTQYF
NA	TRBV4-2	TRBJ1-1	NA	TGTGCCAGCAGCCAAGCTCATTGGGATGGCACTGAAGCTTTCTTT	CASSQAHWDGTEAFF
NA	TRBV9	TRBJ2-4	NA	TGTGCCAGCAGCCCCCAGCCCTTACAGGGTCACATTCAGTACTTC	CASSPQPLQGHIQYF
NA	TRBV6-1	TRBJ2-2	NA	TGTGCCAGCAGTGGACTAGTTTCCGGGGAGCTGTTTTTT	CASSGLVSGELFF
NA	TRBV7-9	TRBJ2-7	TRBD2	TGTGCCAGCAGCTTAGATGTATCTGGCGGGAGAGGAGACGAGCAGTACTTC	CASSLDVSGGRGDEQYF
once	TRBV6-1	TRBJ2-1	NA	TGTGCCAGCATGGGGACCAACTGGCGGTTCTTC	CASMGTNWRFF
NA	TRBV6-5	TRBJ2-2	NA	TGTGCCAGCAGTTCGCCCGGGGAGCTGTTTTTT	CASSSPGELFF
NA	TRBV18	TRBJ2-7	NA	TGTGCCAGCTCACCACGCGGACAGAGAGCCTACGAGCAGTACTTC	CASSPRGQRAYEQYF
NA	TRBV7-4	TRBJ1-4	NA	TGTGCCAGCAGCTTAGGGGGACATTGGCCTAATGAAAAACTGTTTTTT	CASSLGGHWPNEKLFF
NA	TRBV11-3	TRBJ2-7	NA	TGTGCCAGCAGCTTAGACGGCGGCTACGAGCAGTACTTC	CASSLDGGYEQYF
NA	TRBV25-1	TRBJ2-3	NA	TGTGCCAGCAGCGCCCCTGGAACAGATACGCAGTATTTT	CASSAPGTDTQYF
NA	TRBV18	TRBJ2-7	TRBD2	TGTGCCAGCTCAAGAGTTGGACTAGCGGATTACGAGCAGTACTTC	CASSRVGLADYEQYF
NA	TRBV9	TRBJ1-2	NA	TGTGCCAGCAGCGTAGGCCAGGGTGTCTATGGCTACACCTTC	CASSVGQGVYGYTF
NA	TRBV18	TRBJ2-3	TRBD1	TGTGCCAGCTCACCGGGGCTGGACAGGGGGCTGGTAGATACGCAGTATTTT	CASSPGLDRGLVDTQYF
NA	TRBV5-1	TRBJ2-7	NA	TGCGCCAGCAGCTTGGGCTCCGCGGGTTCTGGCGAGCAGTACTTC	CASSLGSAGSGEQYF
NA	TRBV6-5	TRBJ1-2	NA	TGTGCCAGCAGTTACTCGGGTAATCAGGGCTATGGCTACACCTTC	CASSYSGNQGYGYTF
NA	TRBV5-6	TRBJ1-5	NA	TGTGCCAGCAGCCCGGGGGGGAACAATCAGCCCCAGCATTTT	CASSPGGNNQPQHF
NA	TRBV18	TRBJ2-7	TRBD2	TGTGCCAGCTCACCCAAGATTCGTCTAGCGGGGGTCTACGAGCAGTACTTC	CASSPKIRLAGVYEQYF
NA	TRBV30	TRBJ2-5	TRBD1	TGTGCCTGGAGTTTGACAGGGGGCCAAGAGACCCAGTACTTC	CAWSLTGGQETQYF
NA	TRBV30	TRBJ2-7	NA	TGTGCCTGGAGTCCCGCCGGTAGGGGCAGGTTCAAGGACGAGCAGTACTTC	CAWSPAGRGRFKDEQYF
NA	TRBV2	TRBJ2-7	NA	TGTGCCAGCAGTCCCCGACCTACAGGGACGGACTTC	CASSPRPTGTDF
NA	TRBV11-3	TRBJ2-7	TRBD1	TGTGCCAGCAGCCTACGGGACAGCTACGAGCAGTACTTC	CASSLRDSYEQYF
NA	TRBV9	TRBJ2-3	NA	TGTGCCAGCAGCGTAGCCGGGGTCACAGATACGCAGTATTTT	CASSVAGVTDTQYF
NA	TRBV5-4	TRBJ1-1	NA	TGTGCCAGCAGCTCAAGATCAGGGCTCCTGAACACTGAAGCTTTCTTT	CASSSRSGLLNTEAFF
once	TRBV28	TRBJ2-7	NA	TGTGCCAGCAGTTTAGGTAGGGCTACCTACGAGCAGTACTTC	CASSLGRATYEQYF
NA	TRBV28	TRBJ2-1	TRBD2	TGTGCCAGCAGTTTACCTAGCGGGAGGTTGGATGAGCAGTTCTTC	CASSLPSGRLDEQFF
NA	TRBV7-6	TRBJ1-1	NA	TGTGCCAGCAGCCGGGAGGGGGGCATGAACACTGAAGCTTTCTTT	CASSREGGMNTEAFF
NA	TRBV7-9	TRBJ1-2	TRBD1	TGTGCCAGCAGCCAGACAGGGGTCTATGGCTACACCTTC	CASSQTGVYGYTF
NA	TRBV18	TRBJ2-7	NA	TGTGCCAGCTCTCCGGTCAGCCCTTCGGCGACCTACGAGCAGTACTTC	CASSPVSPSATYEQYF
NA	TRBV19	TRBJ2-1	NA	TGTGCCAGTAGTATCTGGGGGGAAAAGTCCTACAATGAGCAGTTCTTC	CASSIWGEKSYNEQFF
NA	TRBV10-1	TRBJ1-1	NA	TGCGCCAGCAGTGAGAGGGGGATGAACACTGAAGCTTTCTTT	CASSERGMNTEAFF
NA	TRBV27	TRBJ2-5	NA	TGTGCCAGCAGTTTATACTGGGGGGAGACGGCCCAGTACTTC	CASSLYWGETAQYF
NA	TRBV5-1	TRBJ2-3	TRBD2	TGCGCCAGCAGCCCTGCGGGGGACCGCACAGATACGCAGTATTTT	CASSPAGDRTDTQYF
NA	TRBV18	TRBJ2-5	NA	TGTGCCAGCTCACCAAATGGGTTCCGAGGGGAGACCCAGTACTTC	CASSPNGFRGETQYF
once	TRBV5-5	TRBJ2-3	NA	TGTGCCAGCAGCGCGAGATTGGATACGCAGTATTTT	CASSARLDTQYF
NA	TRBV28	TRBJ2-7	TRBD1	TGTGCCAGCAGTTTTTCTCATGGACAGGGGGCGGGAGGGGCCGCTTACGAGCAGTACTTC	CASSFSHGQGAGGAAYEQYF
once	TRBV11-2	TRBJ2-7	TRBD1	TGTGCCAGCAGCTCGTCACGGGACAGGGCCTACGGGCAGTACTTC	CASSSSRDRAYGQYF
NA	TRBV15	TRBJ2-1	NA	TGTGCCACCAGCAGAGTGTCGGGTTCAATCTACAATGAGCAGTTCTTC	CATSRVSGSIYNEQFF
NA	TRBV7-2	TRBJ2-7	TRBD2	TGTGCCAGCAGCCTTAATAGCGGGAGGGCTCATGAGCAGTACTTC	CASSLNSGRAHEQYF
NA	TRBV11-1	TRBJ2-5	NA	TGTGCCAGCAGCCCCAGCCGGGCGGAGGTGGGAGAGACCCAGTACTTC	CASSPSRAEVGETQYF